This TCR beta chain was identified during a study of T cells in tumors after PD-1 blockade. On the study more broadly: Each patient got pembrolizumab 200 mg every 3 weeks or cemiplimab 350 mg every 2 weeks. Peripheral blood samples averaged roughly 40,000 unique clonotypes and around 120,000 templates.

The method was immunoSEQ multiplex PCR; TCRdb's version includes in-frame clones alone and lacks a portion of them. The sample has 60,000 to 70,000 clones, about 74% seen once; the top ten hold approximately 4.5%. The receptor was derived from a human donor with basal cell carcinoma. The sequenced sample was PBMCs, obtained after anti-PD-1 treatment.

CDR3 sequence reads: CASSFSTDYGYTF. Here the CDR3 DNA reads TGTGCCAGCAGTTTTTCGACGGACTATGGCTACACCTTC. The chain links TRBV28 to TRBJ1-2; D unresolved. V dropped 3 bases and J dropped 3 bases, with 8 bases sitting between them. The CDR3 totals 13 residues. CDR1 MDHEN and CDR2 SYDVKM come from the germline V gene.